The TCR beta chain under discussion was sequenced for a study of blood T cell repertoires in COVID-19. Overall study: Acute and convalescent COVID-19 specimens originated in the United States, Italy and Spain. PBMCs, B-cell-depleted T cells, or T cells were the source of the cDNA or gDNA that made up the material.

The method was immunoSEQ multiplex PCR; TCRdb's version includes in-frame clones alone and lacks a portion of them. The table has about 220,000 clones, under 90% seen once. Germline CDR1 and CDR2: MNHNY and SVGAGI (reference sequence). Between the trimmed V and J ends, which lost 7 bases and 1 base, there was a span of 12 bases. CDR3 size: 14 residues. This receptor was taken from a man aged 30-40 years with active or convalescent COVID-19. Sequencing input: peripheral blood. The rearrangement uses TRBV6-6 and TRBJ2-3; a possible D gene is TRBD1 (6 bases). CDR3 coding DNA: TGTGCCAGCATGGCCCCAGGGGGCACAGATACGCAGTATTTT. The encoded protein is CASMAPGGTDTQYF.